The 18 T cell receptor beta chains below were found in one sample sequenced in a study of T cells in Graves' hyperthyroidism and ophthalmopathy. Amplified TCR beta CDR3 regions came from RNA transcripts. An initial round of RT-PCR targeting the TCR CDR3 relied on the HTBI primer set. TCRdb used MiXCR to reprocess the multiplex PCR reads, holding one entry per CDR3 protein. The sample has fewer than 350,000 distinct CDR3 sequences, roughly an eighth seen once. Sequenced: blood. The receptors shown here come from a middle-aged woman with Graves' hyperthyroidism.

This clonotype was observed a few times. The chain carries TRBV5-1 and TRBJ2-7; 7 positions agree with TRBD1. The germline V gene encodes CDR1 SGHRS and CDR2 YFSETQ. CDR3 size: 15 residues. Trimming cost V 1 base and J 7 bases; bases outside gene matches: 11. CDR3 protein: CASSLPWDSPREQYF. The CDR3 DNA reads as TGCGCCAGCAGCTTGCCCTGGGACAGCCCTAGAGAGCAGTACTTC.

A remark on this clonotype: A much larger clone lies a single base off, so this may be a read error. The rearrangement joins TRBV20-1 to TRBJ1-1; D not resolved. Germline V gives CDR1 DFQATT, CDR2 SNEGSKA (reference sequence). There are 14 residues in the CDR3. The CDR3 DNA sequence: TGCAGTGTTAGAGATCATGGCACAGAAACTGAAGCTTTCTTT. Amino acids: CSVRDHGTETEAFF.

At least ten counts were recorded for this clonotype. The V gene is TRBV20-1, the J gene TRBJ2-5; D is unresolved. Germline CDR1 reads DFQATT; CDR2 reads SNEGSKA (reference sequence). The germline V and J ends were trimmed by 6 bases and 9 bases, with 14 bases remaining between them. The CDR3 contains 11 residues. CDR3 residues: CSADTMGSQYF. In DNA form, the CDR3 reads TGCAGTGCCGATACCATGGGGTCCCAGTACTTC.

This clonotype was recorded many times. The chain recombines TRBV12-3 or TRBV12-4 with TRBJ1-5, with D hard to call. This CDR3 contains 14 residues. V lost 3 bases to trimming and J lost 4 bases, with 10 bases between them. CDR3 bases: TGTGCCAGCAGTTTGAAACAGCTAAATCAGCCCCAGCATTTT. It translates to CASSLKQLNQPQHF.

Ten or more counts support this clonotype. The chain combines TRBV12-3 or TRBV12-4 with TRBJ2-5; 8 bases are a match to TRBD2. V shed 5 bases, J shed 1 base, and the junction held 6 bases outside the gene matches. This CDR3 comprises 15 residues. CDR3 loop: CASSPLAGPQETQYF. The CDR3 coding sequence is TGTGCCAGCAGTCCCCTAGCGGGTCCCCAAGAGACCCAGTACTTC.

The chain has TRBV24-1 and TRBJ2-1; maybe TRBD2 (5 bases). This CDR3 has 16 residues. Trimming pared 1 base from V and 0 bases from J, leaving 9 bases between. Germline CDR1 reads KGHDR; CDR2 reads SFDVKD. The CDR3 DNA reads TGTGCCACCAGTGATTTCAGCGGTAACTCCTACAATGAGCAGTTCTTC. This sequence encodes CATSDFSGNSYNEQFF.

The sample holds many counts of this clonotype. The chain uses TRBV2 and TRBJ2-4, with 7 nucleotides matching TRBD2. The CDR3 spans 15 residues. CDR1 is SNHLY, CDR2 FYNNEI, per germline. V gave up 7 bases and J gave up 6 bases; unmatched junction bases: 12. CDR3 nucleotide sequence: TGTGCCAGCAAGTCAGCGGGAACTTCCAGAAACATTCAGTACTTC. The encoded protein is CASKSAGTSRNIQYF.

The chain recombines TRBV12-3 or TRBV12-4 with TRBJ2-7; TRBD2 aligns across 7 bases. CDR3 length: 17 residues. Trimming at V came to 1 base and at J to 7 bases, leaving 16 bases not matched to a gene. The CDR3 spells CASSLEELATAGGEQYF. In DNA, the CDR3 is TGTGCCAGCAGTTTAGAAGAGCTAGCGACGGCCGGGGGGGAGCAGTACTTC.

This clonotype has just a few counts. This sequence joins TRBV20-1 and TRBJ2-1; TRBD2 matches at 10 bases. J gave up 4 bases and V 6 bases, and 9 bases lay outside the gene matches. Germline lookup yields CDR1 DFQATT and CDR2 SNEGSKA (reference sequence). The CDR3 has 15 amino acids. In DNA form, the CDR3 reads TGCAGTGCCACTGGGGCTAGCGGGAGTTACAATGAGCAGTTCTTC. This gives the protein CSATGASGSYNEQFF.

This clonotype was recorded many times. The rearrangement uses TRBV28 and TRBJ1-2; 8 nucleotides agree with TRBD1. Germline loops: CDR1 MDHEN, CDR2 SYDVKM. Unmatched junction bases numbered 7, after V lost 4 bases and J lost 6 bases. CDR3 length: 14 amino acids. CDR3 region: CASSSEQGADGYTF. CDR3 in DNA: TGTGCCAGCAGTTCAGAGCAGGGGGCTGATGGCTACACCTTC.

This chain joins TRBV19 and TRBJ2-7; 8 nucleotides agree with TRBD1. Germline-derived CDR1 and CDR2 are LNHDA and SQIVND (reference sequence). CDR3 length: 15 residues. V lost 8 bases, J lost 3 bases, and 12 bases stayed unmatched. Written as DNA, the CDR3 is TGTGCCAGTTCATCAATCGGGACAGGTAACTACGAGCAGTACTTC. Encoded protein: CASSSIGTGNYEQYF.

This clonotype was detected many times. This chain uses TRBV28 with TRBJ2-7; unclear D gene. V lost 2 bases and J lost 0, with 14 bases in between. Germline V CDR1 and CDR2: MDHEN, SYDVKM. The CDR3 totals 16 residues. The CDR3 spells CASSLPIKGSSYEQYF. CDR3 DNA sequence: TGTGCCAGCAGTTTACCCATAAAGGGCAGCTCCTACGAGCAGTACTTC.

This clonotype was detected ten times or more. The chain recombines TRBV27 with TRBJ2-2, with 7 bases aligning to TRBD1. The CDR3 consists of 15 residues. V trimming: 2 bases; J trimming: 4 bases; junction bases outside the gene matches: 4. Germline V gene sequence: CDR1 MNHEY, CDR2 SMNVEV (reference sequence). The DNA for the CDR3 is TGTGCCAGCAGTTTACGGGACAGCTTCACCGGGGAGCTGTTTTTT. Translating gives CASSLRDSFTGELFF.

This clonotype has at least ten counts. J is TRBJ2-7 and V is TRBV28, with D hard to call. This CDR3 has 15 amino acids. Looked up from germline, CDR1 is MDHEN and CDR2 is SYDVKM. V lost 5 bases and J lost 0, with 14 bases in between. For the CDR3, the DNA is TGTGCCAGCAGTCCCGACACCTTCAGCTCCTACGAGCAGTACTTC. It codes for CASSPDTFSSYEQYF.

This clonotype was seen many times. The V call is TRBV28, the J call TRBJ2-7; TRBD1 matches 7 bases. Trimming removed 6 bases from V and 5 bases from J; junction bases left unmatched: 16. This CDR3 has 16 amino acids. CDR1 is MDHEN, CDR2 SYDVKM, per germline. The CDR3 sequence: CASSRGRLTGFNEQYF. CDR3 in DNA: TGTGCCAGCAGCCGCGGGCGATTGACAGGGTTCAACGAGCAGTACTTC.

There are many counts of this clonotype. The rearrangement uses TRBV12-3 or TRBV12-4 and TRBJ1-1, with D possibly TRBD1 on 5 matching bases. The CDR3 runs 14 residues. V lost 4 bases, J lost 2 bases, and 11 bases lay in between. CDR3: CASSSYGGNTEAFF. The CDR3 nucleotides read TGTGCCAGCAGTTCCTATGGGGGAAACACTGAAGCTTTCTTT.

CDR3 DNA: TGTGCCAGCAGCCCCGGGCCGTCCCACAATGAGCAGTTCTTC. This encodes CASSPGPSHNEQFF. The chain carries TRBV7-9 and TRBJ2-1; no clear D. The CDR3 loop spans 14 amino acids. Between the trimmed V and J ends, which lost 5 bases and 5 bases, there was a span of 13 bases. Germline V gene sequence: CDR1 SEHNR, CDR2 FQNEAQ (reference sequence).

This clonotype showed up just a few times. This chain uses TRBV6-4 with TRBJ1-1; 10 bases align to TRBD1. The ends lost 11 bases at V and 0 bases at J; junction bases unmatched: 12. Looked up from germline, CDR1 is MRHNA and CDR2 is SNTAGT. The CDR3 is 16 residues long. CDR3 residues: CAAGQGGRLLNTEAFF. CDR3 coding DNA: TGTGCCGCCGGACAGGGGGGCAGGCTACTGAACACTGAAGCTTTCTTT.